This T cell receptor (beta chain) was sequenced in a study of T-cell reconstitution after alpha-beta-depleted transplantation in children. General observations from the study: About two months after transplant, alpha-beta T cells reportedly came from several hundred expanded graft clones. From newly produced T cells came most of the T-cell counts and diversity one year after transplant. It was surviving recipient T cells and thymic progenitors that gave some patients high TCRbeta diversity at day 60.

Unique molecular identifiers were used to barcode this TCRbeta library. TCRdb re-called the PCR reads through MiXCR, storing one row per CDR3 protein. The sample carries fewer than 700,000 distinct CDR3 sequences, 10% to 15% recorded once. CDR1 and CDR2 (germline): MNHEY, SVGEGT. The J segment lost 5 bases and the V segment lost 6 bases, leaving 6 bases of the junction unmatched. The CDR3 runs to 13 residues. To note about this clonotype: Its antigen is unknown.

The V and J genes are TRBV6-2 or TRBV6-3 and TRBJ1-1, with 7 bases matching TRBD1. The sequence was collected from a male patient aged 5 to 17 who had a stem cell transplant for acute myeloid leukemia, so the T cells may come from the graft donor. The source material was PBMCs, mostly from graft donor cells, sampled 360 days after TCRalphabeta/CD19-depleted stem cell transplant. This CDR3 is CASRGTGETEAFF. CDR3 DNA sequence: TGTGCCAGCAGGGGTACAGGGGAGACTGAAGCTTTCTTT.